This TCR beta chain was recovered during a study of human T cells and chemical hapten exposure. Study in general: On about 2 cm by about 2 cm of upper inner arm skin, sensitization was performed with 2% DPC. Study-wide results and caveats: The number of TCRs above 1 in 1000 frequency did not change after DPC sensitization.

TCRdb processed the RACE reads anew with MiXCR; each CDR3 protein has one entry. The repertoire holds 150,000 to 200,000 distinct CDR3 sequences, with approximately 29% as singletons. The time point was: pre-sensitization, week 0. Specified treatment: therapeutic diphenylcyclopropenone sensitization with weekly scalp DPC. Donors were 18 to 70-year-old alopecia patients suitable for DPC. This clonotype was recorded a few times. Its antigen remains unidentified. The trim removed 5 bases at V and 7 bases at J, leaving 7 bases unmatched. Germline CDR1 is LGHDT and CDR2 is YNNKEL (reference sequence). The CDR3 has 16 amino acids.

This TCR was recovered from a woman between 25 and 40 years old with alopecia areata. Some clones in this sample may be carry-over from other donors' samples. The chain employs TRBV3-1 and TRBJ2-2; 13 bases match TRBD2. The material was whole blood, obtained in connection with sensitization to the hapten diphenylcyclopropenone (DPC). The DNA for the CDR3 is TGTGCCAGCAGCTTTGGACTAGCGGGAGTGGTCGGGGAGCTGTTTTTT. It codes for CASSFGLAGVVGELFF.